This T cell receptor (beta chain) was documented in a study of T cells in Graves' hyperthyroidism and ophthalmopathy. The CDR3 extends over 13 amino acids. Deletions cut 2 bases from V and 3 bases from J, with 5 bases between. Germline lookup yields CDR1 LNHDA and CDR2 SQIVND (reference sequence). Amplified TCR beta CDR3 regions came from RNA transcripts. The HTBI set primed first-round TCR CDR3 RT-PCR. Each CDR3 protein is one row after TCRdb ran MiXCR on the multiplex PCR reads. The sample has 400,000 to 600,000 distinct CDR3 sequences, less than 25% seen once; the top ten hold about 26%. This clonotype was seen ten or more times.

This sequence originates from a young man with Graves' hyperthyroidism. Source material: blood. The V call is TRBV19, the J call TRBJ1-5, with D uncertain. This chain's CDR3 is CASSIQVNQPQHF. CDR3 bases: TGTGCCAGTAGTATACAGGTCAATCAGCCCCAGCATTTT.